This entry lists 14 T cell receptor beta chains sequenced from one sample in a study of CD8+CD57+ T cells in acquired aplastic anemia. The TCR beta profiling, which covered VDJ combination and CDR3 sequence, was carried out using genomic DNA as the template. TCRdb called the reads again in MiXCR, with one record for every CDR3 protein. The sample lists hundreds of thousands of distinct CDR3 sequences, 55% to 70% occurring once. Material for sequencing was sorted CD4+, CD8+, or CD8+CD57+ T cells (not recorded which) from PBMCs. The receptors were gathered from a human donor in good health, serving as a control.

Worth noting for this clonotype: A read error may produce the germline difference seen at one junction end. The chain uses TRBV20-1 and TRBJ2-5; D not resolved. The CDR3 spans 10 residues. Per germline, CDR1 DFQATT and CDR2 SNEGSKA (reference sequence). The CDR3 reads CSVAVKSRNF. CDR3 DNA sequence: TGCAGCGTTGCGGTCAAGAGCCGAAACTTC.

This clonotype was seen a handful of times. This chain links TRBV29-1 with TRBJ1-1; TRBD1 matches at 8 bases. Germline V gene lookup returns CDR1 SQVTM and CDR2 ANQGSEA. The CDR3 spans 13 residues. Losses at the gene ends were 6 bases for V and 4 bases for J; bases not matched to a gene: 7. For the CDR3, the DNA is TGCAGCGTGCAGGGACAGGCAACCACTGAAGCTTTCTTT. Protein sequence: CSVQGQATTEAFF.

This clonotype was seen a few times. Relative to the germline gene, one junction end is altered; a read error may explain this. This sequence joins TRBV19 and TRBJ2-6; 8 bases fit TRBD1. The germline V gene has CDR1 LNHDA and CDR2 SQIVND (reference sequence). This CDR3 has 14 residues. CDR3 sequence reads: CASRRLDRETTEAF. For the CDR3, the DNA is TGTGCCAGTAGACGATTGGACAGGGAAACGACTGAAGCTTTC.

The chain links TRBV7-6 to TRBJ1-2; D is possibly TRBD1 (6 bases). V lost 5 bases and J lost 13, with 26 bases in between. The CDR3 has 15 amino acids. Germline CDR1 SGHVS, CDR2 FNYEAQ. CDR3 in amino acids: CASSRGPSKVYAFTF. The CDR3 DNA sequence: TGTGCCAGCAGCCGGGGGCCTTCCAAAGTCTACGCCTTCACCTTC.

The chain recombines TRBV7-3 with TRBJ1-4; 7 nucleotides align to TRBD1. CDR1 and CDR2 (germline): SGHTA, FQGTGA. J was trimmed by 14 bases and V by 5 bases; bases with no gene match: 17. The CDR3 loop spans 15 amino acids. CDR3 in amino acids: CASSEGAGANEILFF. CDR3 in DNA: TGTGCCAGCAGCGAGGGGGCAGGGGCTAATGAAATTCTGTTTTTT.

On this clonotype: Given a much more abundant clone one base away, this may be a read error. The V call is TRBV10-3, the J call TRBJ2-1, with 7 bases identical to TRBD1. There are 15 residues in the CDR3. CDR1 and CDR2 from the germline V gene are ENHRY and SYGVKD. CDR3 residues: CVSSYSQGSYNEQFF. The CDR3 DNA follows: TGTGTCAGCAGTTACTCACAGGGGTCCTACAATGAGCAGTTCTTC.

This chain links TRBV10-3 with TRBJ2-1, with D tentatively TRBD2 (7 bases). The germline gives CDR1 ENHRY, CDR2 SYGVKD. The CDR3 totals 14 residues. V shed 10 bases and J shed 10 bases, with 23 bases lying between them. The CDR3 coding sequence is TGTGCCAGCGGTGAAAGGGGGGGTTACTACGAGCAGTTCTTC. Residues: CASGERGGYYEQFF.

CDR3 DNA: TGCAGTGCTAGATTGGGGGGAGAGACCCAAAAACTGTTTTTT. It is translated as CSARLGGETQKLFF. V is TRBV20-1 and J is TRBJ1-4, with a weak D call TRBD1 (5 bases). Between the trimmed V and J ends, which lost 2 bases and 9 bases, there was a span of 16 bases. The CDR3 totals 14 residues. Germline V gives CDR1 DFQATT, CDR2 SNEGSKA (reference sequence).

CDR3 in DNA: TGTGCCAGCAGCCAAACGGAGGGGGGGGGCCCCGAGCAGTACTTC. Amino acids: CASSQTEGGGPEQYF. The chain uses TRBV16 and TRBJ2-7, with D perhaps TRBD2 (7 bases). The germline gives CDR1 KGHSY, CDR2 FQNENV. This CDR3 is 15 amino acids long. Trimming cost V 2 bases and J 6 bases, with 17 bases left between them. Based on the CDR3 plus reference TRBV16 and TRBJ2-7, the full variable domain is GEEVAQTPKHLVRGEGQKAKLYCAPIKGHSYVFWYQQVLKNEFKFLISFQNENVFDETGMPKERFSAKCLPNSPCSLEIQATKLEDSAVYFCASSQTEGGGPEQYFGPGTRLTVT.

The V gene is TRBV6-1, the J gene TRBJ1-2; weak D call: TRBD1 (6 bases). In germline, CDR1 is MNHNS, CDR2 SASEGT. The CDR3 consists of 14 residues. V dropped 7 bases and J dropped 1 base, with 13 bases sitting between them. The CDR3 DNA reads as TGTGCCAGCACACGGGGGCAGGGTAACTATGGCTACACCTTC. Its protein is CASTRGQGNYGYTF.

Regarding this clonotype: An end of the junction differs from the germline gene, which may be a read error. This chain links TRBV20-1 with TRBJ1-1, with D perhaps TRBD1 (6 bases). This CDR3 region has 12 residues. Germline V gives CDR1 DFQATT, CDR2 SNEGSKA (reference sequence). In nucleotides, the CDR3 is TGCAGTCCAGACAGGAGGAACACTGAAGCTCTCTTC. Translation: CSPDRRNTEALF.

V is TRBV10-3 and J is TRBJ1-1; D perhaps matches TRBD1 (6 bases). Trimming removed 6 bases at V and 6 bases at J, with 8 bases between. This CDR3 is built from 11 residues. Germline assignment: CDR1 ENHRY and CDR2 SYGVKD. Here the CDR3 reads CAISRGSEAFF. In DNA, the CDR3 is TGTGCCATCAGCAGGGGTTCTGAAGCTTTCTTT.

Concerning this clonotype: At one end the junction does not follow the germline gene, possibly because of a read error. The chain employs TRBV5-1 and TRBJ1-1; unclear D gene. This CDR3 has 14 residues. Germline V gene lookup returns CDR1 SGHRS and CDR2 YFSETQ. The CDR3 sequence: CASSLASGAAEAFF. Written as DNA, the CDR3 is TGTGCCAGCAGCTTGGCTTCGGGTGCCGCTGAAGCTTTCTTT.

This clonotype was counted a single time. At one boundary the junction diverges from the germline segment, which might be a read error. The chain employs TRBV24-1 and TRBJ1-5; D unresolved. The CDR3 has 12 residues. Germline values: CDR1 KGHDR, CDR2 SFDVKD. The DNA of the CDR3 is TGTGCCAGCAGTTCCCACAATGACACCCAGCATTTT. Amino acid sequence: CASSSHNDTQHF.